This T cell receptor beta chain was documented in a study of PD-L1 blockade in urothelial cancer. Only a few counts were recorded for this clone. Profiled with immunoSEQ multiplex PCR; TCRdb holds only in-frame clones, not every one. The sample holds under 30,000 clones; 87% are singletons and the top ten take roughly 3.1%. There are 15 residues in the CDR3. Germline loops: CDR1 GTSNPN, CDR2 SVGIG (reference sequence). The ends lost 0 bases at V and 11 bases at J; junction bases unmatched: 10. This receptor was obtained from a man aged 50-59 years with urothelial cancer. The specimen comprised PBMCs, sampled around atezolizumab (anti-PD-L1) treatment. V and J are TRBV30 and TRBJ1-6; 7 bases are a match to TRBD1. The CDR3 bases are TGTGCCTGGAGTGTACGGGACAGTCTTATGGCACCCCTCCACTTT. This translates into CAWSVRDSLMAPLHF. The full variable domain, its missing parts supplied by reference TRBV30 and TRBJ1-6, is SQTIHQWPATLVQPVGSPLSLECTVEGTSNPNLYWYRQAAGRGLQLLFYSVGIGQISSEVPQNLSASRPQDRQFILSSKKLLLSDSGFYLCAWSVRDSLMAPLHFGNGTRLTVT.